The clone carrying this TCR beta chain was picked up many times. Its antigen is as yet unknown. TCRdb independently ran MiXCR on the 5' RACE reads; one entry per CDR3 protein. Among just over 150,000 distinct CDR3 sequences, around 18% were seen once, and the ten largest hold approximately 7.8%. These data are taken from a study of CD8 T cells in ankylosing spondylitis. V was shortened by 2 bases and J by 6 bases, with 14 bases between the two germline ends. The V gene's germline CDR1 is SQVTM and CDR2 ANQGSEA. The CDR3 has 14 residues. Whole-study findings and limits: Typical of ankylosing spondylitis blood, it appeared, was a TCR beta motif of eight highly homologous variants. Clones that were linked to disease were CD8+ and were relatively rare in peripheral blood. From matched ankylosing spondylitis synovial fluid, disease-linked clones were reportedly recovered at significantly enriched levels.

The sequence came from a male donor with ankylosing spondylitis or in good health (not recorded which). Material for sequencing was blood, either unsorted or a sorted T cell fraction (not recorded which). This chain connects TRBV29-1 to TRBJ2-1; D is uncertain. Written as DNA, the CDR3 is TGCAGCGTTGAATTGGATAGAGGTTCCAATGAGCAGTTCTTC. The encoded protein is CSVELDRGSNEQFF.